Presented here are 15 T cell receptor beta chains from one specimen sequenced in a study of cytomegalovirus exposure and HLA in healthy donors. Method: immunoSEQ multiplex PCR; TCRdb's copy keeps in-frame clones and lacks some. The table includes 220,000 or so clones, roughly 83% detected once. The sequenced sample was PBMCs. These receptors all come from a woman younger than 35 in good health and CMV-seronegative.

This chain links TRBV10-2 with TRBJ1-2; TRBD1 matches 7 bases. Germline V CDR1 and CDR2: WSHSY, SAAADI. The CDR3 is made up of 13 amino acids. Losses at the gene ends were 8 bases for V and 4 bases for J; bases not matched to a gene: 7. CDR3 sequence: CASGETGTYGYTF. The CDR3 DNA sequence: TGCGCCAGCGGAGAGACAGGGACCTATGGCTACACCTTC.

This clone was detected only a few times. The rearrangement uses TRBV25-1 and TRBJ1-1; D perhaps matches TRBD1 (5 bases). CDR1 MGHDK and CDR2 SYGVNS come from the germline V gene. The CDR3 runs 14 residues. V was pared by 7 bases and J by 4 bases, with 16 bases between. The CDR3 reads CASTATGPSTEAFF. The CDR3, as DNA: TGTGCCAGCACAGCCACAGGACCGTCCACTGAAGCTTTCTTT.

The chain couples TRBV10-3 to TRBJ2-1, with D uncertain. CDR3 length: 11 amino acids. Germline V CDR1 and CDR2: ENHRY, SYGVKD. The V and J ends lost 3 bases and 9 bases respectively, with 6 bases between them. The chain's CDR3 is CAISDLLEQFF. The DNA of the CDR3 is TGTGCCATCAGTGACTTGCTTGAGCAGTTCTTC.

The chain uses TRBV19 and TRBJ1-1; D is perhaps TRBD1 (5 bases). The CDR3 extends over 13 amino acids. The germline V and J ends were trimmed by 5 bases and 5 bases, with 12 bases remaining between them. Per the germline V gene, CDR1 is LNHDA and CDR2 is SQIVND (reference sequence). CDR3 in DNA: TGTGCCAGTAGTTGGAGGGGCAGAACTGAAGCTTTCTTT. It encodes CASSWRGRTEAFF. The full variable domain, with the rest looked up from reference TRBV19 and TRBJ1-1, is DGGITQSPKYLFRKEGQNVTLSCEQNLNHDAMYWYRQDPGQGLRLIYYSQIVNDFQKGDIAEGYSVSREKKESFPLTVTSAQKNPTAFYLCASSWRGRTEAFFGQGTRLTVV.

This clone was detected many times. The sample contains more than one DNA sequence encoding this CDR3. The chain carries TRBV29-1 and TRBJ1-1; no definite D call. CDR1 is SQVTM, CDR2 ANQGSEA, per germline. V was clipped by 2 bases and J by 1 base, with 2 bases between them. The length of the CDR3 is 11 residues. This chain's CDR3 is CSVESNTEAFF. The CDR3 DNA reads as TGCAGCGTTGAATCGAACACTGAAGCTTTCTTT.

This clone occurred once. The CDR3 DNA follows: TGTGCCAGCAGACGATCGGCTGGGAACGAGCAGTACTTC. It codes for CASRRSAGNEQYF. The chain combines TRBV27 with TRBJ2-7; no clear D. The V end was cut by 6 bases, the J end by 5 bases, with 14 bases between. Germline lookup yields CDR1 MNHEY and CDR2 SMNVEV (reference sequence). The CDR3 length is 13 residues.

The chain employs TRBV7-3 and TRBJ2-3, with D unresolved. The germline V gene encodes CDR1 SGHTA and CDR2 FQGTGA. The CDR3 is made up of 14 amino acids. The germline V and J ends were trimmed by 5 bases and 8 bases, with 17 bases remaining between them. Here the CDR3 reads CASSQGPVRGTQYF. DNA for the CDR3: TGTGCCAGCAGCCAAGGCCCCGTCCGAGGTACGCAGTATTTT.

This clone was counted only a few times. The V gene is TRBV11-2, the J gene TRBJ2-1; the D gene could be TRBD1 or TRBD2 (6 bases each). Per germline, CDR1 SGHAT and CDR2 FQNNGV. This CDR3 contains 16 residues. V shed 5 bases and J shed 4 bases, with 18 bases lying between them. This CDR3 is CASSQFRGASYNEQFF. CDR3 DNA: TGTGCCAGCAGCCAATTTAGGGGGGCTTCTTACAATGAGCAGTTCTTC.

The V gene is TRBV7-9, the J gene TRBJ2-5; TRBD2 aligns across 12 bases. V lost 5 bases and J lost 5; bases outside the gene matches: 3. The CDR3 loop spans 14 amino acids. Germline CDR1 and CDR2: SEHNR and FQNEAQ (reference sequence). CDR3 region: CASSGLAGLETQYF. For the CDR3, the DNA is TGTGCCAGCAGCGGACTAGCGGGACTGGAGACCCAGTACTTC.

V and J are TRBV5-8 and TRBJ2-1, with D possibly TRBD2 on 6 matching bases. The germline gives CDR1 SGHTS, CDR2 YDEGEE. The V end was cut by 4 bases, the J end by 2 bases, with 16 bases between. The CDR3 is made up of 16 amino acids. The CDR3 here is CASSPRQVAAYNEQFF. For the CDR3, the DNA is TGTGCCAGCAGCCCCCGTCAGGTAGCGGCCTACAATGAGCAGTTCTTC. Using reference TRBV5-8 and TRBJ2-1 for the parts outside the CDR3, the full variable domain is EAGVTQSPTHLIKTRGQQATLRCSPISGHTSVYWYQQALGLGLQFLLWYDEGEERNRGNFPPRFSGRQFPNYSSELNVNALELEDSALYLCASSPRQVAAYNEQFFGPGTRLTVL.

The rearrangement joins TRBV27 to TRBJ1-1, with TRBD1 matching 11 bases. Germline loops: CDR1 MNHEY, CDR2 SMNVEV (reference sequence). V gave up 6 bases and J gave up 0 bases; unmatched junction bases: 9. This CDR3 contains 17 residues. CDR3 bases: TGTGCCAGCAGACCCACCGGGACAGGGGGAGTGAACACTGAAGCTTTCTTT. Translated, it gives CASRPTGTGGVNTEAFF.

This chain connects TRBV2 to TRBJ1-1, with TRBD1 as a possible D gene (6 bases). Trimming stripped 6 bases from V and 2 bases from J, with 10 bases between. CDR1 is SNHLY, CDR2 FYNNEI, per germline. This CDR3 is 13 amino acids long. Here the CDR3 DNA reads TGTGCCAGCAGCCTGGACAGAAACACTGAAGCTTTCTTT. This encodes CASSLDRNTEAFF.

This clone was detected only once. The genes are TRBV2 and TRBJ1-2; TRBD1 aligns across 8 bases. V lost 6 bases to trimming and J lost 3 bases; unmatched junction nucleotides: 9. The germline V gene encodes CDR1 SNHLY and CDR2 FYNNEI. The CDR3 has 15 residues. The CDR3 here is CASRAGQGMDYGYTF. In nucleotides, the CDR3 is TGTGCCAGCAGGGCAGGACAGGGTATGGACTATGGCTACACCTTC.

For the CDR3, the DNA is TGCGCCAGCAGCTTGTTATCCCAGGGTTCCTACAATGAGCAGTTCTTC. This gives the protein CASSLLSQGSYNEQFF. V is TRBV5-1 and J is TRBJ2-1; D is perhaps TRBD1 (5 bases). V gave up 1 base and J gave up 1 base, with 12 bases separating them. Per the germline V gene, CDR1 is SGHRS and CDR2 is YFSETQ. The CDR3 contains 16 residues. Full variable domain (rest looked up from reference TRBV5-1 and TRBJ2-1): KAGVTQTPRYLIKTRGQQVTLSCSPISGHRSVSWYQQTPGQGLQFLFEYFSETQRNKGNFPGRFSGRQFSNSRSEMNVSTLELGDSALYLCASSLLSQGSYNEQFFGPGTRLTVL.

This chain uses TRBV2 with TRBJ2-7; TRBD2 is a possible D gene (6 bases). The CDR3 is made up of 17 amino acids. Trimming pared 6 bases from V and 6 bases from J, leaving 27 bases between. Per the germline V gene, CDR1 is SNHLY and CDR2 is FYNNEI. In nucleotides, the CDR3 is TGTGCCAGCAGCCCGAGCCCCCGGGACTTTGGTGGCGGCGAGCAGTACTTC. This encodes CASSPSPRDFGGGEQYF.